Listed here are 14 T cell receptor beta chains from one sample, sequenced in a study of CD8 T cells in ankylosing spondylitis. TCRdb itself ran the 5' RACE reads through MiXCR, one entry per CDR3 protein. In the table there are 750,000 to 850,000 distinct CDR3 sequences, 10% to 15% of which are singletons. No antigen has been identified for these receptors. General study points: Blood from ankylosing spondylitis patients appeared to carry a characteristic roughly 8-variant TCR beta motif.

What was sequenced was blood, either unsorted or a sorted T cell fraction (not recorded which). Receptor source: a male donor with ankylosing spondylitis.

This clonotype appeared a few times. The chain combines TRBV6-1 with TRBJ2-7; D perhaps matches TRBD1 (5 bases). Germline CDR1 MNHNS, CDR2 SASEGT. This CDR3 has 14 residues. Trimming pared 7 bases from V and 4 bases from J, leaving 17 bases between. CDR3 region: CASTTSRVGYEQYF. CDR3 DNA: TGTGCCAGCACCACGAGCAGGGTCGGTTACGAGCAGTACTTC.

The table lists this clonotype with a few counts. The chain employs TRBV29-1 and TRBJ1-1; D gene unclear. Deletions cut 1 base from V and 6 bases from J, with 12 bases between. Per germline, CDR1 SQVTM and CDR2 ANQGSEA. CDR3 length: 13 residues. The CDR3 DNA is TGCAGCGTTGAAGGGCAGCTGAGGGCTGAAGCTTTCTTT. Protein: CSVEGQLRAEAFF.

This clonotype came up many times. This sequence joins TRBV12-3 or TRBV12-4 and TRBJ1-3; no reliable D call. The V end was cut by 6 bases, the J end by 0 bases, with 12 bases between. The length of the CDR3 is 15 residues. CDR3 in DNA: TGTGCCAGCAGCCCACAAGGAATCTCTGGAAACACCATATATTTT. Amino acids: CASSPQGISGNTIYF.

This clonotype was observed a handful of times. This chain connects TRBV29-1 to TRBJ1-2, with D unresolved. Deletions cut 5 bases from V and 5 bases from J, with 12 bases between. Germline lookup yields CDR1 SQVTM and CDR2 ANQGSEA. The CDR3 loop spans 12 amino acids. For the CDR3, the DNA is TGCAGCGTTCGTCGGCAGTCGTATGGCTACACCTTC. Protein product: CSVRRQSYGYTF.

This clonotype was detected ten times or more. V and J are TRBV5-1 and TRBJ2-3, with D possibly TRBD2 on 5 matching bases. The CDR3 runs to 14 residues. CDR1 and CDR2 from the germline V gene are SGHRS and YFSETQ. Trimming took off 2 bases at V and 4 bases at J, with 11 bases between the two ends. CDR3 nucleotide sequence: TGCGCCAGCAGCTTTTTAGGAGCGGCAGATACGCAGTATTTT. Amino acid sequence: CASSFLGAADTQYF.

This clonotype was observed a handful of times. The chain recombines TRBV20-1 with TRBJ1-1; no firm D call. Trimming took off 5 bases at V and 1 base at J, with 11 bases between the two ends. The CDR3 has 13 amino acids. The germline gives CDR1 DFQATT, CDR2 SNEGSKA (reference sequence). The CDR3 region is CSAYARGNTEAFF. CDR3 in DNA: TGCAGTGCTTACGCCCGGGGGAACACTGAAGCTTTCTTT.

This clonotype was found a few times. The chain carries TRBV7-9 and TRBJ2-1; TRBD2 might be the D (6 bases). CDR3 length equals 15 residues. CDR1 and CDR2 from the germline V gene are SEHNR and FQNEAQ (reference sequence). Trimming shortened V by 8 bases and J by 5 bases, and 19 bases separated the two germline ends. CDR3 in amino acids: CASFDPGTVHNEQFF. CDR3 bases: TGTGCCAGCTTCGATCCAGGGACTGTGCACAATGAGCAGTTCTTC.

V and J are TRBV6-2 or TRBV6-3 and TRBJ2-3; 7 bases agree with TRBD1. The CDR3 has 13 amino acids. CDR1 is MNHEY, CDR2 SVGEGT, per germline. After removal of 4 bases from V and 6 bases from J, the junction contained 4 bases not matched to a gene. In DNA, the CDR3 is TGTGCCAGCAGTTCGAGGGGGCCGGATACGCAGTATTTT. Its protein product is CASSSRGPDTQYF.

The J gene is TRBJ2-6, the V gene TRBV11-2; 7 bases line up with TRBD1. This CDR3 has 18 amino acids. The V segment lost 4 bases and the J segment 0 bases; nucleotides outside the gene matches: 9. Germline V CDR1 and CDR2: SGHAT, FQNNGV. This CDR3 is CASSYTGPGGSGANVLTF. CDR3 nucleotide sequence: TGTGCCAGCAGCTACACCGGGCCAGGGGGCTCTGGGGCCAACGTCCTGACTTTC.

This chain connects TRBV4-3 to TRBJ1-5; a possible D gene is TRBD1 (5 bases). CDR3 length: 15 amino acids. Between the trimmed V and J ends, which lost 0 bases and 9 bases, there was a span of 15 bases. Germline V lookup: CDR1 LGHNA, CDR2 YSLEER. CDR3 sequence (DNA): TGCGCCAGCAGCCAAGATCGGACGGCGGGGGTGCCCCAGCATTTT. Protein product: CASSQDRTAGVPQHF.

The chain carries TRBV10-3 and TRBJ2-3; 8 bases fit TRBD1. Germline CDR1 reads ENHRY; CDR2 reads SYGVKD. This CDR3 has 16 amino acids. The V segment lost 0 bases and the J segment 2 bases; nucleotides outside the gene matches: 4. DNA of the CDR3: TGTGCCATCAGTGAGTCCGGGACAGGATACACAGATACGCAGTATTTT. It yields the protein CAISESGTGYTDTQYF.

This clonotype was detected a few times. The rearrangement links TRBV27 to TRBJ2-7; TRBD1 or TRBD2 may be the D gene (5 bases each). Trimming pared 2 bases from V and 6 bases from J, leaving 8 bases between. Germline CDR1 MNHEY, CDR2 SMNVEV (reference sequence). The CDR3 covers 12 residues. The CDR3, as DNA: TGTGCCAGCAGTTTAACTAGGGGCGAGCAGTACTTC. This translates into CASSLTRGEQYF.

This chain links TRBV10-3 with TRBJ1-1, with 8 bases matching TRBD1. This CDR3 region has 13 residues. Trimming cost V 8 bases and J 3 bases; bases outside gene matches: 5. Germline-derived CDR1 and CDR2 are ENHRY and SYGVKD. The CDR3 loop is CAIQDRADTEAFF. Written as DNA, the CDR3 is TGTGCCATCCAGGACAGGGCTGACACTGAAGCTTTCTTT.

This clonotype was seen a few times. The rearrangement joins TRBV20-1 to TRBJ1-6, with 7 nucleotides matching TRBD1. CDR1 is DFQATT, CDR2 SNEGSKA, per germline (reference sequence). V was pared by 3 bases and J by 0 bases, with 2 bases of the junction left unmatched. The CDR3 spans 15 residues. CDR3 region: CSARTGRSYNSPLHF. The DNA for the CDR3 is TGCAGTGCTAGGACAGGGCGCTCCTATAATTCACCCCTCCACTTT.